This T cell receptor (beta chain) was captured in a study of CD8 T cells in Susac syndrome. With random hexamers, reverse transcription was performed on about 0.45 to 1 ug of RNA. TCRdb used MiXCR to reprocess the immunoSEQ multiplex PCR reads, holding one entry per CDR3 protein. The sample contains 150,000 to 200,000 distinct CDR3 sequences, around 94% of which appear only once. This CDR3 region has 13 residues. Germline lookup yields CDR1 LGHNA and CDR2 YNFKEQ. Trimming cost V 0 bases and J 3 bases, with 5 bases left between them. The specimen was CD4+ T cells from PBMCs. The clonotype comes from a human donor in good health. The chain has TRBV4-2 and TRBJ1-2; D is ambiguous. In DNA form, the CDR3 reads TGTGCCAGCAGCCAAGATTCGGACTATGGCTACACCTTC. Protein product: CASSQDSDYGYTF.